This passage covers 13 T cell receptor beta chains from one sample sequenced in a study of blood T cell repertoires in COVID-19. Clones were read by immunoSEQ multiplex PCR, and TCRdb kept only the in-frame ones, dropping some. The sample lists approximately 270,000 clones, roughly 90% seen once, with 2% to 2.5% in the top ten. The sequencing sample was made of peripheral blood. These receptors all stem from a man aged 45-65 years with acute or convalescent COVID-19.

The chain recombines TRBV7-9 with TRBJ1-4; the D gene is possibly TRBD1 (6 bases). V was shortened by 5 bases and J by 8 bases, with 15 bases between the two germline ends. This CDR3 region has 14 residues. CDR1 SEHNR and CDR2 FQNEAQ come from the germline V gene (reference sequence). Here the CDR3 DNA reads TGTGCCAGCAGCGACGTCAGGGGCGCGGAAAAACTGTTTTTT. Amino acids: CASSDVRGAEKLFF.

J is TRBJ2-2 and V is TRBV3-1 (or the pseudogene TRBV3-2); 7 nucleotides match TRBD2. From germline, CDR1 is LGHDT and CDR2 YNNKEL (reference sequence). The V segment lost 3 bases and the J segment 4 bases; nucleotides outside the gene matches: 5. This CDR3 is 15 amino acids long. DNA for the CDR3: TGTGCCAGCAGCCATTCTAGCGGTGGCACCGGGGAGCTGTTTTTT. Its translation is CASSHSSGGTGELFF.

The genes are TRBV2 and TRBJ1-1; 7 bases align to TRBD1. From germline, CDR1 is SNHLY and CDR2 FYNNEI. The CDR3 runs to 16 residues. V dropped 3 bases and J dropped 6; count of bases not matched to a gene: 13. CDR3 sequence: CASSELGDSALAEAFF. For the CDR3, the DNA is TGTGCCAGCAGTGAGCTTGGGGACAGCGCCTTGGCTGAAGCTTTCTTT.

The genes are TRBV21-1 and TRBJ1-6. TRBV21-1 is a pseudogene segment. There are 17 residues in the CDR3. The CDR3 DNA reads TGTGCCAGCAGCAAATGGGAGGGGCACTCCTATAATTCACCCCTCCACTTT. It specifies CASSKWEGHSYNSPLHF.

CDR3 coding DNA: TGCGCCAGCCTGGCAGGGAGGGACAATCAGCCCCAGCATTTT. Encoded protein: CASLAGRDNQPQHF. The genes are TRBV10-2 and TRBJ1-5; D is perhaps TRBD1 (5 bases). This CDR3 has 14 residues. Germline assignment: CDR1 WSHSY and CDR2 SAAADI. Trimming cost V 8 bases and J 3 bases, with 14 bases left between them.

The gene calls are TRBV12-3 or TRBV12-4 and TRBJ2-1; D remains ambiguous. This CDR3 has 12 amino acids. Between the trimmed V and J ends, which lost 6 bases and 8 bases, there was a span of 11 bases. In DNA, the CDR3 is TGTGCCAGCAGCCTCCCTGTTCATGAGCAGTTCTTC. Amino acid sequence: CASSLPVHEQFF.

The V call is TRBV4-2, the J call TRBJ2-1; TRBD1 is a possible D gene (6 bases). CDR1 is LGHNA, CDR2 YNFKEQ, per germline. This CDR3 comprises 11 residues. Trimming stripped 0 bases from V and 12 bases from J, with 6 bases between. The CDR3 protein is CASSQEDRQFF. The CDR3 DNA reads TGTGCCAGCAGCCAAGAGGACAGGCAGTTCTTC.

The chain links TRBV5-6 to TRBJ2-2; possible D gene TRBD1, 8 bases. Trimming removed 3 bases at V and 4 bases at J, with 13 bases between. Germline V CDR1 and CDR2: SGHDT, YYEEEE. The CDR3 loop spans 15 amino acids. Here the CDR3 DNA reads TGTGCCAGCAGCTCACAGGGGGGGGCCACCGGGGAGCTGTTTTTT. It translates to CASSSQGGATGELFF.

This clone was seen many times. The rearrangement uses TRBV6-5 and TRBJ2-2; D is possibly TRBD2 (5 bases). Germline-derived CDR1 and CDR2 are MNHEY and SVGAGI. V lost 0 bases to trimming and J lost 1 base, with 9 bases between them. The CDR3 is 16 amino acids. The CDR3 sequence is CASSYSTNQNTGELFF. CDR3 DNA: TGTGCCAGCAGTTACTCGACTAACCAGAACACCGGGGAGCTGTTTTTT.

This chain links TRBV18 with TRBJ2-2; 8 nucleotides line up with TRBD2. The V segment lost 6 bases and the J segment 0 bases; nucleotides outside the gene matches: 9. Germline values: CDR1 KGHSH, CDR2 LQKENI. The CDR3 is 17 amino acids. For the CDR3, the DNA is TGTGCCAGCTCCTCCCGGGGGGGATCGGCGAACACCGGGGAGCTGTTTTTT. Its translation: CASSSRGGSANTGELFF.

The V gene is TRBV7-9, the J gene TRBJ1-2; 8 positions match TRBD1. CDR3 length: 15 residues. Looked up from germline, CDR1 is SEHNR and CDR2 is FQNEAQ (reference sequence). The J segment lost 0 bases and the V segment lost 5 bases, leaving 5 bases of the junction unmatched. CDR3 DNA sequence: TGTGCCAGCAGCCAAGGGACAGGTACTAACTATGGCTACACCTTC. It yields the protein CASSQGTGTNYGYTF.

V usage is TRBV29-1 and J usage is TRBJ2-7, with a weak D call TRBD2 (5 bases). With 3 bases removed from V and 7 bases from J, the gap between germline ends came to 16 bases. Germline V gene data show CDR1 as SQVTM and CDR2 as ANQGSEA. This CDR3 is 13 amino acids long. The DNA for the CDR3 is TGCAGCGTTGATAACCGCCCTACGGGGGAGCAGTACTTC. Translation: CSVDNRPTGEQYF.

This chain links TRBV7-3 with TRBJ2-3, with D perhaps matching TRBD2 (6 bases). Germline-derived CDR1 and CDR2 are SGHTA and FQGTGA. Trimming stripped 1 base from V and 3 bases from J, with 26 bases between. The CDR3 contains 20 residues. In nucleotides, the CDR3 is TGTGCCAGCAGCTTAAAGGTTGGGCTGTACGACTCCCGGGGGACAGATACGCAGTATTTT. It is translated as CASSLKVGLYDSRGTDTQYF.